The 3 T cell receptor beta chains listed next were all sequenced from one sample in a study of T cell repertoires in cytomegalovirus infection. MiXCR, applied by TCRdb to the reads, yields one record per CDR3 protein. The sample lists around 550,000 distinct CDR3 sequences; more than 25% were seen once. The specimen sequenced was PBMCs. The receptors originated from a human donor in good health (CMV status not recorded). Some clones in this sample may be carry-over from other donors' samples.

This clonotype has ten or more counts. This chain uses TRBV19 with TRBJ2-1; TRBD2 aligns across 8 bases. Germline V gene sequence: CDR1 LNHDA, CDR2 SQIVND (reference sequence). The V and J ends lost 10 bases and 7 bases, in that order; junction bases with no gene match: 15. The CDR3 is 15 amino acids. The CDR3 loop reads CATGSGSRGPNEQFF. CDR3 coding DNA: TGTGCCACCGGAAGCGGGAGCCGGGGGCCGAATGAGCAGTTCTTC. Full variable domain (remainder filled in from reference TRBV19 and TRBJ2-1): DGGITQSPKYLFRKEGQNVTLSCEQNLNHDAMYWYRQDPGQGLRLIYYSQIVNDFQKGDIAEGYSVSREKKESFPLTVTSAQKNPTAFYLCATGSGSRGPNEQFFGPGTRLTVL.

The sample holds many counts of this clonotype. V is TRBV7-2 and J is TRBJ2-2; 12 positions agree with TRBD2. V lost 4 bases and J lost 2; bases outside the gene matches: 5. The CDR3 consists of 17 residues. From germline, CDR1 is SGHTA and CDR2 FQGNSA. CDR3 amino acids: CASSSPGLAGNTGELFF. The CDR3 DNA sequence: TGTGCCAGCAGCTCCCCCGGACTAGCGGGAAACACCGGGGAGCTGTTTTTT. Based on the CDR3 plus reference TRBV7-2 and TRBJ2-2, the full variable domain is GAGVSQSPSNKVTEKGKDVELRCDPISGHTALYWYRQSLGQGLEFLIYFQGNSAPDKSGLPSDRFSAERTGGSVSTLTIQRTQQEDSAVYLCASSSPGLAGNTGELFFGEGSRLTVL.

A few counts support this clonotype. In DNA, the CDR3 is TGTGCCAGCAGACCCGCAGACTACTCGAACACCGGGGAGCTGTTTTTT. It yields the protein CASRPADYSNTGELFF. The rearrangement links TRBV12-3 or TRBV12-4 to TRBJ2-2; tentatively, D is TRBD2 (5 bases). CDR3 length: 16 amino acids. V was pared by 6 bases and J by 0 bases, with 14 bases between.